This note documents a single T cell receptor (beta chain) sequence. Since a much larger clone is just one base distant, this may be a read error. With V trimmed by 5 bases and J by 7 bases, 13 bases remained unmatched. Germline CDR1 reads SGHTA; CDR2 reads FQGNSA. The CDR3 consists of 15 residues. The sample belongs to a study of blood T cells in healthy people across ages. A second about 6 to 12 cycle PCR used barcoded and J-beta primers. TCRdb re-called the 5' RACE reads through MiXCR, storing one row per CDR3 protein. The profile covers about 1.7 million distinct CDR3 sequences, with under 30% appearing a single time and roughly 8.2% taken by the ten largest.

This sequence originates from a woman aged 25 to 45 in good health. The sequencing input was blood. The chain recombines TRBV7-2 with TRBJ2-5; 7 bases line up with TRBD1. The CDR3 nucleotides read TGTGCCAGCAGCGCGCGCCGACAGGGTTTGGGGACCCAGTACTTC. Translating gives CASSARRQGLGTQYF. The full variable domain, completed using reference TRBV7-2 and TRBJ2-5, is GAGVSQSPSNKVTEKGKDVELRCDPISGHTALYWYRQSLGQGLEFLIYFQGNSAPDKSGLPSDRFSAERTGGSVSTLTIQRTQQEDSAVYLCASSARRQGLGTQYFGPGTRLLVL.